Included here is one TCR beta chain sequence, with context. Antigen: not known. Trimming stripped 3 bases from V and 1 base from J, with 13 bases between. This CDR3 spans 16 amino acids. Germline assignment: CDR1 SGHRS and CDR2 YFSETQ. The data were obtained in a study of PD-1 blockade in classical Hodgkin lymphoma. The study, taken as a whole, reports: At baseline, newly diagnosed patients reportedly showed less TCR diversity than healthy donors.

Clones were sequenced by immunoSEQ multiplex PCR, and TCRdb holds only the in-frame ones, with some missing. The sample contains under 130,000 clones, around nine tenths of which appear only once. As to time point: cycle 4 day 1 (C4D1), after 6 weeks of nivolumab. Relapses following autologous stem cell transplantation were seen in all patients, with brentuximab vedotin exposure varying. The material sequenced was peripheral blood mononuclear cells (PBMCs), taken before the fourth cycle of nivolumab. The chain links TRBV5-1 to TRBJ2-2; a possible D gene is TRBD1 (6 bases). The TCR was taken from a human donor with classical Hodgkin lymphoma. CDR3 loop: CASSSPRDKNTGELFF. The CDR3 DNA is TGCGCCAGCAGCTCACCTCGGGACAAGAACACCGGGGAGCTGTTTTTT.